This T cell receptor (beta chain) emerged from a study of blood T cell repertoires in COVID-19. CDR3 length: 13 amino acids. V lost 7 bases, J lost 0 bases, and 9 bases lay in between. Authors' processing steps: Amplification with reference gene primers provided the estimates of nucleated cell counts. Generated by immunoSEQ multiplex PCR, the TCRdb table keeps only in-frame clones and is missing some. V and J calls plus clone size are reproduced from that table; the DNA served to infer D and trimming. The table shows approximately 240,000 clones, with roughly 84% occurring only once. The sequenced sample consisted of peripheral blood. The chain links TRBV12-3 or TRBV12-4 to TRBJ1-2, with D hard to call. The TCR was taken from a middle-aged woman with active or convalescent COVID-19. The CDR3 sequence: CASTPRTNYGYTF. The CDR3 DNA is TGTGCCAGCACCCCCAGAACTAACTATGGCTACACCTTC.